This T cell receptor (beta chain) derives from a study of blood T cell repertoires in COVID-19. There are many counts of this clone. TCRdb's table, derived via immunoSEQ multiplex PCR, lists solely in-frame clones and lacks some. The sample has roughly 220,000 clones; around 84% are singletons. The germline V and J ends were trimmed by 0 bases and 7 bases, with 11 bases remaining between them. Germline-derived CDR1 and CDR2 are SGHRS and YFSETQ. This CDR3 contains 14 residues. This rearrangement joins TRBV5-1 to TRBJ2-1; D is unclear. Input material: peripheral blood. The sequence was collected from a man aged 30-40 years with active or convalescent COVID-19. The CDR3 DNA reads TGCGCCAGCAGCTTGGCCCCCCCCCGTAATGAGCAGTTCTTC. It yields the protein CASSLAPPRNEQFF.